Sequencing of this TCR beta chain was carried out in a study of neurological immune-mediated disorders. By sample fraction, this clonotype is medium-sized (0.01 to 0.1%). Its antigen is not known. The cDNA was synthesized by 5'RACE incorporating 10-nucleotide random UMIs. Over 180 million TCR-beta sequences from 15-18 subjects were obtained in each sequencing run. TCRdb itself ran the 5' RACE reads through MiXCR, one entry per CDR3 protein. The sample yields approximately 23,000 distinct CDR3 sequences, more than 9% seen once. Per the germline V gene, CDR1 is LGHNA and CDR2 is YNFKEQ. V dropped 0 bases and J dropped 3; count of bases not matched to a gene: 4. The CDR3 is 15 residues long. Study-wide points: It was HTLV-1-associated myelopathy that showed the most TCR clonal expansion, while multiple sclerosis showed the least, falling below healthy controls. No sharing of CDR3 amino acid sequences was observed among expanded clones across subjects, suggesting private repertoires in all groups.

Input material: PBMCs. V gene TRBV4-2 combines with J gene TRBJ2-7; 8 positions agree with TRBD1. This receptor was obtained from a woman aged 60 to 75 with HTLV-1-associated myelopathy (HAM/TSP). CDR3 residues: CASSQEYRGIYEQYF. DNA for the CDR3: TGTGCCAGCAGCCAAGAATACAGGGGGATCTACGAGCAGTACTTC.